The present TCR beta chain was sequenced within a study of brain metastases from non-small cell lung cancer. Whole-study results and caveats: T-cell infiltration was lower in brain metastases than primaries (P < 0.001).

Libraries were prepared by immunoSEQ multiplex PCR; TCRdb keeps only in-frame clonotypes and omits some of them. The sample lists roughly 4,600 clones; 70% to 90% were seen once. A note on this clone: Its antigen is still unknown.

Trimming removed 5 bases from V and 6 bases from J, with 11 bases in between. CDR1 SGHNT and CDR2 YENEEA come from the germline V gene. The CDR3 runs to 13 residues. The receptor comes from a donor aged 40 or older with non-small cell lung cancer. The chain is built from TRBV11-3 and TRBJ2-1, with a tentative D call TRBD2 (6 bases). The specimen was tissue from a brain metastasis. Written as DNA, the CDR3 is TGTGCCAGCAGCCGAACTAGCACCAATGAGCAGTTCTTC. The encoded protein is CASSRTSTNEQFF.